This TCR beta chain was sequenced in a study of blood T cell repertoires in COVID-19. Looking at the study overall: Sample material is recorded as cDNA or gDNA derived from T cells, B-cell-depleted T cells, or PBMCs.

In the authors' workflow: Amplification with reference gene primers provided the estimates of nucleated cell counts. Clones were read by immunoSEQ multiplex PCR, and TCRdb kept only the in-frame ones, dropping some. The V and J calls and the clone size are those of that table, but D and trimming were determined from the DNA. The table has around 93,000 clones, around 87% seen once; the top ten hold 15% to 17%. Trimming took 2 bases from V and 1 from J, leaving 5 bases between them. Germline CDR1 is MNHEY and CDR2 is SMNVEV (reference sequence). The CDR3 is made up of 13 amino acids. This chain connects TRBV27 to TRBJ1-1; D is ambiguous. The receptor was derived from a human donor in a cohort sampled during active COVID-19. Sequenced: peripheral blood. The chain's CDR3 is CASSLRRNTEAFF. The CDR3 DNA reads as TGTGCCAGCAGTTTAAGGAGGAACACTGAAGCTTTCTTT.